Below are 32 T cell receptor beta chains sequenced from a single sample in a study of blood T cell repertoires in COVID-19. Some clones are missing from TCRdb's copy, which holds only in-frame ones; the method was immunoSEQ multiplex PCR. Seen here are about 150,000 clones, around 83% observed once, and the top ten hold about 29%. Sequencing input: peripheral blood. The origin of the receptors is a woman in her sixties or seventies with acute or convalescent COVID-19.

This sequence joins TRBV19 and TRBJ1-5; D not resolved. There are 15 residues in the CDR3. In germline, CDR1 is LNHDA, CDR2 SQIVND (reference sequence). V dropped 1 base and J dropped 6 bases, with 13 bases sitting between them. The CDR3 here is CASSIVGGFIQPQHF. For the CDR3, the DNA is TGTGCCAGTAGTATAGTGGGAGGGTTTATTCAGCCCCAGCATTTT.

The chain carries TRBV4-1 and TRBJ1-1; 9 positions agree with TRBD1. J was trimmed by 3 bases and V by 4 bases; bases with no gene match: 6. Germline-derived CDR1 and CDR2 are MGHRA and YSYEKL. The CDR3 runs 15 residues. The CDR3 DNA reads TGCGCCAGCAGCCCCTGGACAGGGGTGGACACTGAAGCTTTCTTT. It is translated as CASSPWTGVDTEAFF.

V and J are TRBV3-1 (or the pseudogene TRBV3-2) and TRBJ1-1; no firm D call. Germline CDR1 reads LGHDT; CDR2 reads YNNKEL (reference sequence). Trimming removed 1 base from V and 2 bases from J, with 5 bases in between. This CDR3 spans 13 amino acids. CDR3 residues: CASSQVVNTEAFF. For the CDR3, the DNA is TGTGCCAGCAGCCAAGTTGTAAACACTGAAGCTTTCTTT.

This clone was counted a few times. V usage is TRBV10-1 and J usage is TRBJ2-2; TRBD1 agrees at 8 bases. This CDR3 is built from 15 residues. V dropped 6 bases and J dropped 1; count of bases not matched to a gene: 4. CDR1 is WNHNN, CDR2 SYGVQD, per germline (reference sequence). The CDR3 sequence is CASRPGTGNTGELFF. CDR3 DNA sequence: TGCGCCAGCAGACCCGGGACAGGGAACACCGGGGAGCTGTTTTTT.

This clone was found a few times. The chain carries TRBV4-1 and TRBJ2-3; the D gene is possibly TRBD2 (6 bases). The CDR3 covers 13 residues. Looked up from germline, CDR1 is MGHRA and CDR2 is YSYEKL. Trimming took 5 bases from V and 4 from J, leaving 10 bases between them. DNA of the CDR3: TGCGCCAGCAGCGCCCCGGGGGCAGATACGCAGTATTTT. It specifies CASSAPGADTQYF.

The chain employs TRBV5-1 and TRBJ1-1; no clear D. Looked up from germline, CDR1 is SGHRS and CDR2 is YFSETQ. This CDR3 is 14 amino acids long. Trimming left V 4 bases short and J 7 bases short, with 17 bases between. The CDR3 DNA reads as TGCGCCAGCAGCCCGGGGAACGTGGAGGTTGAAGCTTTCTTT. Protein product: CASSPGNVEVEAFF.

J is TRBJ2-1 and V is TRBV7-9, with TRBD2 matching over 14 bases. This CDR3 has 16 residues. The J segment lost 4 bases and the V segment lost 3 bases, leaving 2 bases of the junction unmatched. Per germline, CDR1 SEHNR and CDR2 FQNEAQ (reference sequence). CDR3 bases: TGTGCCAGCAGCTTGGGACTAGCGGGGGCATACAATGAGCAGTTCTTC. It is translated as CASSLGLAGAYNEQFF.

The rearrangement links TRBV18 to TRBJ1-2; D perhaps matches TRBD1 (6 bases). Germline CDR1 and CDR2: KGHSH and LQKENI. This CDR3 contains 15 residues. V lost 5 bases and J 4 bases, leaving 17 bases between the germline ends. The CDR3 DNA reads TGTGCCAGCTCAATAGCAACGGGACACGGCTATGGCTACACCTTC. Amino acids: CASSIATGHGYGYTF.

The chain couples TRBV6-1 to TRBJ1-1; TRBD1 agrees at 8 bases. The germline CDR1 and CDR2 sequences are MNHNS and SASEGT. Trimming took 3 bases from V and 5 from J; bases not matched to a gene: 14. This CDR3 is 17 amino acids long. The DNA of the CDR3 is TGTGCCAGCAGTGATGCCAGGACAGGGATAAGAGGGACTGAAGCTTTCTTT. Translated: CASSDARTGIRGTEAFF.

The rearrangement joins TRBV27 to TRBJ1-6, with 7 bases fitting TRBD1. J lost 5 bases, V lost 4 bases, and 5 bases had no gene match. The germline CDR1 and CDR2 sequences are MNHEY and SMNVEV (reference sequence). The CDR3 sequence is 15 residues long. The CDR3 region is CASSYQQGNNSPLHF. The CDR3 DNA is TGTGCCAGCAGTTACCAACAGGGGAATAATTCACCCCTCCACTTT.

The gene calls are TRBV24-1 and TRBJ2-3; TRBD1 might be the D (8 bases). CDR3 length: 16 residues. The V end lost 7 bases, the J end lost 1 base, and 17 bases lay between the germline ends. CDR1 is KGHDR, CDR2 SFDVKD, per germline. The CDR3: CATRDGGTGRTDTQYF. The CDR3 DNA sequence: TGTGCCACCAGAGACGGGGGGACAGGCCGCACAGATACGCAGTATTTT.

The chain is built from TRBV5-1 and TRBJ2-2; D not resolved. The length of the CDR3 is 14 residues. Germline-derived CDR1 and CDR2 are SGHRS and YFSETQ. Trimming shortened V by 0 bases and J by 4 bases, and 7 bases separated the two germline ends. The CDR3 sequence is CASSLDPSTGELFF. Written as DNA, the CDR3 is TGCGCCAGCAGCTTGGACCCCAGCACCGGGGAGCTGTTTTTT.

The V call is TRBV13, the J call TRBJ2-7; 7 nucleotides align to TRBD1. Germline values: CDR1 PRHDT, CDR2 FYEKMQ (reference sequence). V shed 5 bases, J shed 2 bases, and the junction held 3 bases outside the gene matches. The CDR3 has 13 residues. CDR3 region: CASSRDRAYEQYF. The CDR3 DNA sequence: TGTGCCAGCAGCCGGGACAGAGCCTACGAGCAGTACTTC.

J is TRBJ2-5 and V is TRBV5-1; the match to TRBD1 covers 7 bases. Germline V gives CDR1 SGHRS, CDR2 YFSETQ. The CDR3 spans 15 residues. J lost 0 bases, V lost 1 base, and 3 bases had no gene match. The CDR3 region has the DNA TGCGCCAGCAGCTTGACAGGGGTTTACCAAGAGACCCAGTACTTC. Translation gives CASSLTGVYQETQYF.

This rearrangement joins TRBV30 to TRBJ1-6; TRBD1 matches 9 bases. Trimming cost V 6 bases and J 6 bases; bases outside gene matches: 6. This CDR3 contains 14 residues. Germline CDR1 GTSNPN, CDR2 SVGIG (reference sequence). In DNA form, the CDR3 reads TGTGCCTGCCGAAGGGGACAGGGTAATTCACCCCTCCACTTT. Encoded protein: CACRRGQGNSPLHF. Full variable domain (missing parts from reference TRBV30 and TRBJ1-6): SQTIHQWPATLVQPVGSPLSLECTVEGTSNPNLYWYRQAAGRGLQLLFYSVGIGQISSEVPQNLSASRPQDRQFILSSKKLLLSDSGFYLCACRRGQGNSPLHFGNGTRLTVT.

The chain is built from TRBV27 and TRBJ2-2; perhaps TRBD1 as D (6 bases). Germline CDR1 is MNHEY and CDR2 is SMNVEV (reference sequence). The CDR3 has 15 residues. Trimming removed 0 bases at V and 4 bases at J, with 9 bases between. The CDR3 bases are TGTGCCAGCAGTTTATCGAGGGGGACCACCGGGGAGCTGTTTTTT. Translating it yields CASSLSRGTTGELFF.

This sequence joins TRBV3-1 (or the pseudogene TRBV3-2) and TRBJ2-3; TRBD1 matches at 7 bases. CDR1 LGHDT and CDR2 YNNKEL come from the germline V gene (reference sequence). V shed 1 base, J shed 0 bases, and the junction held 7 bases outside the gene matches. This CDR3 is 17 amino acids long. CDR3 in DNA: TGTGCCAGCAGCCAAGGTGGGGGACAGCCAAGCACAGATACGCAGTATTTT. Residues: CASSQGGGQPSTDTQYF.

J is TRBJ1-4 and V is TRBV5-4, with D tentatively TRBD1 (5 bases). In germline, CDR1 is SGHNT, CDR2 YYREEE (reference sequence). The CDR3 totals 16 residues. V shed 2 bases and J shed 0 bases, with 11 bases lying between them. The CDR3 DNA is TGTGCCAGCAGCTTAACCCCGACAGCAACTAATGAAAAACTGTTTTTT. Amino acids: CASSLTPTATNEKLFF.

The CDR3 nucleotides are TGCAGCGTTGAGGGGAGGGTTGATGGCTACACCTTC. Translation gives CSVEGRVDGYTF. The V call is TRBV29-1, the J call TRBJ1-2; the D is unclear. CDR3 length: 12 amino acids. Trimming left V 3 bases short and J 6 bases short, with 11 bases between. CDR1 SQVTM and CDR2 ANQGSEA come from the germline V gene.

The J gene is TRBJ2-1, the V gene TRBV7-2; D remains unclear. V shed 0 bases and J shed 9 bases, with 3 bases lying between them. The germline V gene has CDR1 SGHTA and CDR2 FQGNSA. The CDR3 sequence is 11 residues long. The CDR3 DNA reads as TGTGCCAGCAGCTTAGCCGGTGAGCAGTTCTTC. Its translation: CASSLAGEQFF.

In this sample, this clone turned up once. The chain carries TRBV19 and TRBJ1-6; TRBD1 matches 7 bases. Germline CDR1 LNHDA, CDR2 SQIVND (reference sequence). This CDR3 has 16 amino acids. The V gene end was trimmed by 11 bases and the J gene end by 7 bases; junction bases not matched to a gene: 17. For the CDR3, the DNA is TGTGCCTCAACCCTCCTTCCGACAGGGCCAAATTCACCCCTCCACTTT. Translated, it gives CASTLLPTGPNSPLHF.

The gene calls are TRBV29-1 and TRBJ2-2; maybe TRBD2 (6 bases). The CDR3 loop spans 15 amino acids. V shed 4 bases and J shed 9 bases, with 21 bases lying between them. Looked up from germline, CDR1 is SQVTM and CDR2 is ANQGSEA. The CDR3 sequence: CSVGGQGLVGRELFF. As DNA, the CDR3 is TGCAGCGTTGGTGGGCAGGGACTCGTGGGCCGGGAGCTGTTTTTT.

This clone was counted between two and nine times. CDR3 bases: TGTGCCAGCTCCCTCCAAGAGACCCAGTACTTC. Translating gives CASSLQETQYF. The chain links TRBV27 to TRBJ2-5; D call uncertain. CDR1 MNHEY and CDR2 SMNVEV come from the germline V gene (reference sequence). Trimming cost V 8 bases and J 1 base, with 5 bases left between them. CDR3 length equals 11 residues.

This sequence joins TRBV3-1 (or the pseudogene TRBV3-2) and TRBJ2-5; TRBD2 agrees at 7 bases. CDR1 and CDR2 from the germline V gene are LGHDT and YNNKEL (reference sequence). J was trimmed by 6 bases and V by 6 bases; bases with no gene match: 10. The CDR3 has 14 amino acids. CDR3: CASSPGRGRKTQYF. CDR3 nucleotides: TGTGCCAGCAGTCCTGGGCGGGGGAGGAAGACCCAGTACTTC.

The chain uses TRBV30 and TRBJ1-2; TRBD1 might be the D (6 bases). V shed 4 bases and J shed 4 bases, with 7 bases lying between them. CDR1 and CDR2 (germline): GTSNPN, SVGIG (reference sequence). The CDR3 spans 11 residues. CDR3 DNA sequence: TGTGCCTGGAAACAGGGCTATGGCTACACCTTC. Translating gives CAWKQGYGYTF.

This clone was counted at least ten times. This chain links TRBV6-4 with TRBJ1-2, with D perhaps matching TRBD1 (6 bases). The CDR3 loop spans 11 amino acids. V was cut by 6 bases and J by 7 bases, with 9 bases left in between. CDR1 is MRHNA, CDR2 SNTAGT, per germline. The chain's CDR3 is CASRGHGGYTF. For the CDR3, the DNA is TGTGCCAGCAGGGGACACGGTGGCTACACCTTC.

The rearrangement links TRBV5-1 to TRBJ1-4; D is possibly TRBD1 (5 bases). Germline V gene data show CDR1 as SGHRS and CDR2 as YFSETQ. This CDR3 has 13 amino acids. V lost 4 bases, J lost 7 bases, and 11 bases lay in between. CDR3 protein: CASSNQGGEKLFF. For the CDR3, the DNA is TGCGCCAGCAGCAACCAGGGTGGTGAAAAACTGTTTTTT.

With regard to this clone: Other DNA sequences from this sample encode an identical CDR3 as well. The chain combines TRBV5-1 with TRBJ1-1, with D perhaps TRBD1 (5 bases). The CDR3 runs to 14 residues. In germline, CDR1 is SGHRS, CDR2 YFSETQ. The germline V and J ends were trimmed by 2 bases and 3 bases, with 11 bases remaining between them. CDR3 sequence: CASSLRGGDTEAFF. In nucleotides, the CDR3 is TGCGCCAGCAGCTTAAGGGGAGGAGACACTGAAGCTTTCTTT.

The chain combines TRBV3-1 (or the pseudogene TRBV3-2) with TRBJ2-1; D unclear. The CDR3 runs 14 residues. Per germline, CDR1 LGHDT and CDR2 YNNKEL (reference sequence). The ends were cut back, 4 bases at V and 0 bases at J, with 7 bases in the middle. Here the CDR3 DNA reads TGTGCCAGCAGCCGGGCAGCCTCCTACAATGAGCAGTTCTTC. Its protein is CASSRAASYNEQFF.

The chain has TRBV18 and TRBJ1-4; maybe TRBD1 (5 bases). V lost 4 bases to trimming and J lost 1 base, with 7 bases between them. Germline CDR1 and CDR2: KGHSH and LQKENI. CDR3 size: 14 residues. CDR3 coding DNA: TGTGCCAGCTCACTTACAGGAACTAATGAAAAACTGTTTTTT. It translates to CASSLTGTNEKLFF.

The gene calls are TRBV18 and TRBJ2-7, with TRBD1 as a possible D gene (6 bases). V shed 2 bases and J shed 3 bases, with 8 bases lying between them. Germline CDR1 reads KGHSH; CDR2 reads LQKENI. CDR3 length: 13 residues. CDR3 in amino acids: CASSPGQSYEQYF. The CDR3 nucleotides read TGTGCCAGCTCACCAGGACAGAGCTACGAGCAGTACTTC.

The chain carries TRBV30 and TRBJ2-3, with 12 bases fitting TRBD2. Germline V lookup: CDR1 GTSNPN, CDR2 SVGIG (reference sequence). With 2 bases clipped from V and 3 bases from J, the junction kept 3 bases outside the gene matches. This CDR3 spans 15 amino acids. In nucleotides, the CDR3 is TGTGCCTGGAGTCCAGGGACTAGCGGGACAGATACGCAGTATTTT. Protein: CAWSPGTSGTDTQYF.